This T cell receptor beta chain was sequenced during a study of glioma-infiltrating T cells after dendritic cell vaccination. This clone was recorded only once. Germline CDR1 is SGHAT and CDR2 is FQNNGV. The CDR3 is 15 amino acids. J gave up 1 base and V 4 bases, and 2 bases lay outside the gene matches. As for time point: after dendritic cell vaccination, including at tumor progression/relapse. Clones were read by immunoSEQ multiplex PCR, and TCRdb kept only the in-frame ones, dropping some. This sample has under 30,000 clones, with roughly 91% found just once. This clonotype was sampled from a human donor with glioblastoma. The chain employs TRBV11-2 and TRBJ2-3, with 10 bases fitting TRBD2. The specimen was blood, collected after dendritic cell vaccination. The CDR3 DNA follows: TGTGCCAGCAGCTCCGGGACTAGCGGCACAGATACGCAGTATTTT. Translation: CASSSGTSGTDTQYF.